The T cell receptor (beta chain) under discussion was sequenced for a study of CD8+ T cells in alopecia areata. Study overall: The SALT score measured affected scalp surface percentage in treated patients. Study-wide findings and caveats: In blood and scalp, many expanded lesional clones persisted during tofacitinib. Among the 100 top clones, expanded CD8+ clones, like scalp clonality, were significantly decreased by tofacitinib.

This CDR3 has 21 amino acids. V lost 4 bases and J lost 1, with 30 bases in between. As to treatment: oral pan-JAK inhibitor, 5-10 mg twice daily. Sampling of alopecia areata patients yielded lesional scalp punch biopsies as well as peripheral blood. Isolated RNA was reverse transcribed into cDNA used as the sequencing template. Generated by immunoSEQ multiplex PCR, the TCRdb table keeps only in-frame clones and is missing some. The data contain over 80,000 clones, 40% to 50% of them singletons. Turning to this clone: Its target is not known.

Sequencing used CD8+ T cells sorted from blood, obtained at week 24, from a patient treated with tofacitinib. The receptor was derived from a human donor with alopecia areata. This chain links TRBV23-1 with TRBJ2-3; D remains unclear. Being an ORF, TRBV23-1 has a function that is uncertain. CDR3 DNA: TGCGCCAGCAGTCTCGAAGGTGGGCAGAGCCACTCCACCCCCCGCACAGATACGCAGTATTTT. Protein sequence: CASSLEGGQSHSTPRTDTQYF.